These 10 T cell receptor beta chains originate from one sample sequenced in a study of blood T cells in healthy people across ages. The use of a sample-barcoded 5' primer and a J-beta primer mix characterized a second PCR of about 7 to 12 cycles. TCRdb reanalysed the 5' RACE reads using MiXCR and keeps one entry per CDR3 protein. This sample has about 970,000 distinct CDR3 sequences, with 51% found just once. Sequenced input: blood. The receptor source for this set is a woman aged 55-70 years in good health.

The sample holds a few counts of this clonotype. This chain connects TRBV6-2 or TRBV6-3 to TRBJ2-6; D call uncertain. CDR3 size: 16 residues. CDR1 MNHEY and CDR2 SVGEGT come from the germline V gene. Between the trimmed V and J ends, which lost 2 bases and 2 bases, there was a span of 10 bases. DNA for the CDR3: TGTGCCAGCAGTTACGGTGTCGTACCTGGGGCCAACGTCCTGACTTTC. Protein sequence: CASSYGVVPGANVLTF.

The rearrangement uses TRBV13 and TRBJ2-1, with 9 bases lining up with TRBD2. With V trimmed by 3 bases and J by 5 bases, 8 bases remained unmatched. The CDR3 loop spans 16 amino acids. Germline values: CDR1 PRHDT, CDR2 FYEKMQ (reference sequence). The DNA of the CDR3 is TGTGCCAGCAGCTTGAGGCTAGCGGGAACCAACAATGAGCAGTTCTTC. As protein: CASSLRLAGTNNEQFF.

This clonotype showed up just once. V gene TRBV15 combines with J gene TRBJ1-2; 7 bases align to TRBD1. From germline, CDR1 is LNHNV and CDR2 YYDKDF (reference sequence). V trimming: 0 bases; J trimming: 4 bases; junction bases outside the gene matches: 11. This CDR3 spans 17 amino acids. CDR3 loop: CATSRDQGDRRTYGYTF. For the CDR3, the DNA is TGTGCCACCAGCAGAGATCAAGGGGACAGAAGGACCTATGGCTACACCTTC.

This clonotype was observed a handful of times. The V and J genes are TRBV2 and TRBJ2-5; D is possibly TRBD2 (6 bases). The CDR3 runs to 15 residues. V was shortened by 4 bases and J by 1 base, with 13 bases between the two germline ends. Germline V gene data show CDR1 as SNHLY and CDR2 as FYNNEI. The CDR3 region is CASSAGAGSQETQYF. The CDR3 nucleotides are TGTGCCAGCAGTGCCGGGGCGGGGTCCCAAGAGACCCAGTACTTC.

The genes are TRBV5-1 and TRBJ2-7; D possibly matches TRBD1 or TRBD2 (5 bases each). CDR1 is SGHRS, CDR2 YFSETQ, per germline. This CDR3 contains 13 residues. The ends were cut back, 7 bases at V and 1 base at J, with 12 bases in the middle. The CDR3: CASQRGYSYEQYF. The CDR3 bases are TGCGCCAGCCAGAGGGGTTATTCCTACGAGCAGTACTTC.

V gene TRBV5-1 combines with J gene TRBJ2-4; no clear D gene. This CDR3 contains 9 residues. The V gene's germline CDR1 is SGHRS and CDR2 YFSETQ. Trimming took 8 bases from V and 6 from J, leaving 3 bases between them. CDR3 protein: CASSNIQYF. For the CDR3, the DNA is TGCGCCAGTTCAAACATTCAGTACTTC. Full variable domain (outside the CDR3, taken from reference TRBV5-1 and TRBJ2-4): KAGVTQTPRYLIKTRGQQVTLSCSPISGHRSVSWYQQTPGQGLQFLFEYFSETQRNKGNFPGRFSGRQFSNSRSEMNVSTLELGDSALYLCASSNIQYFGAGTRLSVL.

The rearrangement uses TRBV12-3 or TRBV12-4 and TRBJ1-6; D is uncertain. Between the trimmed V and J ends, which lost 5 bases and 7 bases, there was a span of 12 bases. The CDR3 has 14 amino acids. In DNA, the CDR3 is TGTGCCAGCAGTGACGGGCTTGCGAATTCACCCCTCCACTTT. It is translated as CASSDGLANSPLHF.

A note on this clonotype: Sequence at one end of the junction differs from germline and may be a read error. The rearrangement uses TRBV20-1 and TRBJ1-6, with D possibly being TRBD1 (5 bases). Germline V CDR1 and CDR2: DFQATT, SNEGSKA (reference sequence). The CDR3 covers 14 residues. The CDR3 is CSAKRGGHNSPPHF. DNA for the CDR3: TGCAGTGCTAAAAGGGGAGGCCATAATTCACCCCCCCACTTT.

The rearrangement joins TRBV12-3 or TRBV12-4 to TRBJ1-6; the match to TRBD1 covers 10 bases. V shed 6 bases, J shed 9 bases, and the junction held 2 bases outside the gene matches. The CDR3 totals 13 residues. In DNA form, the CDR3 reads TGTGCCAGCAGACGGACAGGGGGTTCACCCCTCCACTTT. It specifies CASRRTGGSPLHF.

This rearrangement joins TRBV7-2 to TRBJ2-3, with no clear D. This CDR3 region has 14 residues. Germline lookup yields CDR1 SGHTA and CDR2 FQGNSA. Trimming removed 5 bases from V and 0 bases from J, with 9 bases in between. The CDR3 spells CASSRIPSTDTQYF. CDR3 nucleotide sequence: TGTGCCAGCAGCCGAATCCCGAGCACAGATACGCAGTATTTT.